These 30 T cell receptor beta chains share one sample of origin, sequenced in a study of blood T cell repertoires in COVID-19. Only in-frame clones appear in the TCRdb table, and some are missing; sequencing was by immunoSEQ multiplex PCR. The top ten clones hold approximately 3.9% of a sample with over 85,000 clones, 65% to 90% of them seen once. Sequenced material: peripheral blood. The receptors stem from a man aged 60 to 69 with acute or convalescent COVID-19.

The rearrangement links TRBV7-8 to TRBJ1-3; tentative D call: TRBD1 (5 bases). Germline loops: CDR1 SGHVS, CDR2 FQNEAQ. The CDR3 spans 15 residues. Trimming took off 2 bases at V and 0 bases at J, with 8 bases between the two ends. This CDR3 is CASSLRQHSGNTIYF. For the CDR3, the DNA is TGTGCCAGCAGCTTAAGACAGCACTCTGGAAACACCATATATTTT.

The chain is built from TRBV30 and TRBJ2-1; D may be TRBD1 (5 bases). The CDR3 length is 12 residues. The V end was cut by 3 bases, the J end by 9 bases, with 12 bases between. CDR1 is GTSNPN, CDR2 SVGIG, per germline (reference sequence). CDR3: CAWRGRGAEQFF. The CDR3 region has the DNA TGTGCCTGGAGAGGAAGGGGCGCTGAGCAGTTCTTC.

The chain recombines TRBV3-1 (or the pseudogene TRBV3-2) with TRBJ2-3; TRBD2 aligns across 7 bases. V was pared by 4 bases and J by 6 bases, with 4 bases of the junction left unmatched. The CDR3 extends over 13 amino acids. Germline V CDR1 and CDR2: LGHDT, YNNKEL (reference sequence). CDR3 DNA sequence: TGTGCCAGCAGCCTCCCGGGGGGTGATACGCAGTATTTT. This encodes CASSLPGGDTQYF.

J is TRBJ2-1 and V is TRBV6-4, with a tentative D call TRBD2 (5 bases). Trimming stripped 5 bases from V and 8 bases from J, with 22 bases between. Germline assignment: CDR1 MRHNA and CDR2 SNTAGT. This CDR3 region has 16 residues. CDR3 nucleotide sequence: TGTGCCAGCAGTCTAGAAGCGGATATCCTTAGGGATGAGCAGTTCTTC. This translates into CASSLEADILRDEQFF.

The V gene is TRBV28, the J gene TRBJ2-7, with TRBD2 identical over 7 bases. After removal of 3 bases from V and 4 bases from J, the junction contained 9 bases not matched to a gene. This CDR3 region has 15 residues. Per the germline V gene, CDR1 is MDHEN and CDR2 is SYDVKM. CDR3 region: CASSFAGVGAYEQYF. Written as DNA, the CDR3 is TGTGCCAGCAGTTTCGCGGGAGTAGGGGCTTACGAGCAGTACTTC.

The chain carries TRBV11-1 and TRBJ2-1, with D perhaps TRBD1 (5 bases). This CDR3 spans 13 amino acids. The germline V and J ends were trimmed by 3 bases and 5 bases, with 8 bases remaining between them. CDR1 and CDR2 from the germline V gene are SGHAT and FQDESV (reference sequence). The CDR3 loop reads CASSLDTNNEQFF. The CDR3 region has the DNA TGTGCCAGCAGCTTGGACACTAACAATGAGCAGTTCTTC.

The rearrangement links TRBV5-5 to TRBJ1-3; D is unclear. The ends were cut back, 5 bases at V and 0 bases at J, with 12 bases in the middle. CDR3 size: 15 residues. Looked up from germline, CDR1 is SGHKS and CDR2 is YYEKEE (reference sequence). The CDR3 nucleotides are TGTGCCAGCAGAGAAACGGGTCGCTCTGGAAACACCATATATTTT. Translating it yields CASRETGRSGNTIYF.

The J gene is TRBJ1-4, the V gene TRBV19, with a tentative D call TRBD1 (6 bases). The CDR3 sequence is 14 residues long. V was shortened by 5 bases and J by 4 bases, with 11 bases between the two germline ends. Germline values: CDR1 LNHDA, CDR2 SQIVND (reference sequence). CDR3 amino acids: CASSFGQFNEKLFF. As DNA, the CDR3 is TGTGCCAGTAGTTTCGGACAGTTTAATGAAAAACTGTTTTTT.

The chain is built from TRBV7-2 and TRBJ1-6, with a tentative D call TRBD1 (5 bases). This CDR3 spans 14 amino acids. Trimming took off 3 bases at V and 7 bases at J, with 10 bases between the two ends. Germline lookup yields CDR1 SGHTA and CDR2 FQGNSA. The CDR3 loop reads CASSFDRQNSPLHF. The CDR3 nucleotides read TGTGCCAGCAGCTTCGACAGACAGAATTCACCCCTCCACTTT.

CDR3 region: CSASLAGDRDTQYF. CDR3 DNA sequence: TGCAGTGCTAGTCTAGCGGGAGACCGAGATACGCAGTATTTT. V gene TRBV20-1 combines with J gene TRBJ2-3; 10 nucleotides match TRBD2. Germline lookup yields CDR1 DFQATT and CDR2 SNEGSKA (reference sequence). Trimming took 3 bases from V and 5 from J; bases not matched to a gene: 5. This CDR3 region has 14 residues.

This clone was detected only a few times. This chain links TRBV7-9 with TRBJ2-2, with TRBD1 matching 8 bases. The CDR3 sequence is 15 residues long. Unmatched junction bases numbered 14, after V lost 11 bases and J lost 6 bases. Germline V gene data show CDR1 as SEHNR and CDR2 as FQNEAQ (reference sequence). The CDR3 coding sequence is TGTGCCTCCCGCACCCCGGGACAGGCGGCCGGGGAGCTGTTTTTT. This sequence encodes CASRTPGQAAGELFF.

This chain links TRBV29-1 with TRBJ2-1; possibly TRBD2 for D (6 bases). The germline CDR1 and CDR2 sequences are SQVTM and ANQGSEA. V shed 2 bases and J shed 7 bases, with 18 bases lying between them. This CDR3 is built from 15 residues. The DNA of the CDR3 is TGCAGCGTTGAAATGTGGACCGGGGACTTGAATGAGCAGTTCTTC. Encoded protein: CSVEMWTGDLNEQFF.

The chain is built from TRBV21-1 and TRBJ2-7; the D call in the table, TRBD1, was not verified against the DNA. TRBV21-1 is assigned pseudogene status. The CDR3 contains 15 residues. The DNA for the CDR3 is TGTGCCAGCAGGAAGGACAGGGTTCGCTCCTACGAGCAGTACTTC. Its protein product is CASRKDRVRSYEQYF.

The rearrangement uses TRBV25-1 and TRBJ1-2; 8 bases align to TRBD1. V lost 5 bases to trimming and J lost 5 bases; unmatched junction nucleotides: 7. The CDR3 extends over 14 amino acids. Germline V gene lookup returns CDR1 MGHDK and CDR2 SYGVNS. The CDR3 region has the DNA TGTGCCAGCAGTCATCGACGGACAGGGTATGGCTACACCTTC. Amino acids: CASSHRRTGYGYTF.

This clone has just a few counts. V usage is TRBV9 and J usage is TRBJ1-6, with D unresolved. Trimming left V 0 bases short and J 8 bases short, with 9 bases between. CDR1 is SGDLS, CDR2 YYNGEE, per germline. The CDR3 is 14 amino acids. The CDR3 protein is CASSVGGFDSPLHF. In DNA form, the CDR3 reads TGTGCCAGCAGCGTAGGAGGGTTTGATTCACCCCTCCACTTT.

The chain has TRBV10-2 and TRBJ2-7; D remains ambiguous. Trimming left V 4 bases short and J 9 bases short, with 10 bases between. Per germline, CDR1 WSHSY and CDR2 SAAADI. The CDR3 is 11 residues long. CDR3 sequence reads: CASSASSVQYF. DNA for the CDR3: TGCGCCAGCAGTGCCTCTTCAGTGCAGTACTTC.

A few counts support this clone. The chain links TRBV5-1 to TRBJ2-7; a possible D gene is TRBD1 (6 bases). In germline, CDR1 is SGHRS, CDR2 YFSETQ. V was shortened by 3 bases and J by 2 bases, with 15 bases between the two germline ends. The CDR3 contains 15 residues. CDR3 protein: CASSSPWDTAYEQYF. CDR3 coding DNA: TGCGCCAGCAGCTCACCATGGGACACCGCCTACGAGCAGTACTTC.

This clone appeared once. J is TRBJ1-1 and V is TRBV29-1; possible D gene TRBD1, 6 bases. The CDR3 runs 11 residues. The germline gives CDR1 SQVTM, CDR2 ANQGSEA. V lost 4 bases and J lost 11, with 14 bases in between. The CDR3 is CSVGGIQGAFF. The CDR3 region has the DNA TGCAGCGTTGGTGGGATACAGGGCGCTTTCTTT.

The chain has TRBV2 and TRBJ2-7, with 15 nucleotides matching TRBD2. The germline CDR1 and CDR2 sequences are SNHLY and FYNNEI. V shed 9 bases and J 6 bases; nucleotides not matched to a gene: 9. The CDR3 loop spans 15 amino acids. Here the CDR3 reads CASRGLAGGLGEQYF. CDR3 DNA: TGTGCCAGTCGGGGACTAGCGGGAGGTCTCGGCGAGCAGTACTTC.

CDR3 DNA: TGTGCCAGCAGTTCCCAGGACATGTTAGCCAAAAACATTCAGTACTTC. It translates to CASSSQDMLAKNIQYF. J is TRBJ2-4 and V is TRBV27; weak D call: TRBD1 (5 bases). CDR3 length: 16 amino acids. Germline CDR1 and CDR2: MNHEY and SMNVEV (reference sequence). Trimming took 4 bases from V and 0 from J, leaving 13 bases between them.

The chain employs TRBV5-8 and TRBJ2-2; D is undetermined. This CDR3 has 11 residues. Trimming took off 0 bases at V and 9 bases at J, with 3 bases between the two ends. Looked up from germline, CDR1 is SGHTS and CDR2 is YDEGEE. CDR3 amino acids: CASSLAWELFF. The CDR3 DNA reads as TGTGCCAGCAGCTTGGCTTGGGAGCTGTTTTTT.

This rearrangement joins TRBV2 to TRBJ1-4; TRBD1 aligns across 7 bases. The CDR3 length is 14 residues. Unmatched junction bases numbered 8, after V lost 6 bases and J lost 7 bases. CDR1 is SNHLY and CDR2 is FYNNEI in the germline V gene. Written as DNA, the CDR3 is TGTGCCAGCAGGGTGACAGGGCGGGGTGAAAAACTGTTTTTT. It is translated as CASRVTGRGEKLFF.

The chain carries TRBV12-3 or TRBV12-4 and TRBJ2-5; 8 bases agree with TRBD1. The CDR3 spans 12 residues. The J segment lost 13 bases and the V segment lost 6 bases, leaving 10 bases of the junction unmatched. The CDR3 sequence is CASSQTGVMRYF. The CDR3 coding sequence is TGTGCCAGCAGCCAGACAGGGGTCATGCGGTACTTC.

The chain has TRBV5-1 and TRBJ2-7; 10 nucleotides align to TRBD1. V lost 4 bases to trimming and J lost 3 bases; unmatched junction nucleotides: 4. Germline V gene sequence: CDR1 SGHRS, CDR2 YFSETQ. The CDR3 spans 14 residues. CDR3 in amino acids: CASSLGDRGYEQYF. CDR3 sequence (DNA): TGCGCCAGCAGCCTGGGGGACAGGGGCTACGAGCAGTACTTC.

The chain links TRBV5-1 to TRBJ2-1; TRBD2 agrees at 8 bases. The germline CDR1 and CDR2 sequences are SGHRS and YFSETQ. V dropped 0 bases and J dropped 5; count of bases not matched to a gene: 4. This CDR3 has 15 residues. The CDR3 sequence: CASSLVVAGNNEQFF. CDR3 nucleotides: TGCGCCAGCAGCTTGGTCGTAGCGGGAAACAATGAGCAGTTCTTC. Full variable domain (missing parts from reference TRBV5-1 and TRBJ2-1): KAGVTQTPRYLIKTRGQQVTLSCSPISGHRSVSWYQQTPGQGLQFLFEYFSETQRNKGNFPGRFSGRQFSNSRSEMNVSTLELGDSALYLCASSLVVAGNNEQFFGPGTRLTVL.

The CDR3: CAIASGSSTDTQYF. The DNA of the CDR3 is TGTGCCATTGCTAGCGGGAGTTCGACAGATACGCAGTATTTT. The chain employs TRBV10-3 and TRBJ2-3; 10 bases are a match to TRBD2. This CDR3 spans 14 amino acids. The junction had 6 bases not matched to a gene; V was cut back by 9 bases and J by 3 bases. The germline gives CDR1 ENHRY, CDR2 SYGVKD.

V usage is TRBV5-4 and J usage is TRBJ2-1; 14 bases fit TRBD2. This CDR3 has 15 residues. After removal of 2 bases from V and 12 bases from J, the junction contained 7 bases not matched to a gene. Germline V gene sequence: CDR1 SGHNT, CDR2 YYREEE (reference sequence). DNA for the CDR3: TGTGCCAGCAGCTTTGGACTAGCGGGAGGAGAGTCGCAGTTCTTC. Residues: CASSFGLAGGESQFF.

This clone was picked up a small number of times. The chain joins TRBV10-3 to TRBJ1-1; D unresolved. Germline V lookup: CDR1 ENHRY, CDR2 SYGVKD. V was pared by 2 bases and J by 5 bases, with 6 bases between. The CDR3 has 12 amino acids. The CDR3 DNA is TGTGCCATCAGTGAGGGCGGGACTGAAGCTTTCTTT. It is translated as CAISEGGTEAFF.

Only one count was recorded for this clone. The V and J genes are TRBV30 and TRBJ1-3; the D is unclear. The length of the CDR3 is 16 residues. V lost 0 bases and J lost 1, with 13 bases in between. Per the germline V gene, CDR1 is GTSNPN and CDR2 is SVGIG (reference sequence). As DNA, the CDR3 is TGTGCCTGGAGTGTACCCCGGGGTCGGTCTGGAAACACCATATATTTT. Translating it yields CAWSVPRGRSGNTIYF.

The chain couples TRBV19 to TRBJ1-5, with D hard to call. The germline CDR1 and CDR2 sequences are LNHDA and SQIVND (reference sequence). The CDR3 loop spans 13 amino acids. V was cut by 5 bases and J by 6 bases, with 11 bases left in between. This CDR3 reads CASSSGTGQPQHF. The CDR3 DNA sequence: TGTGCCAGTAGTTCGGGTACTGGTCAGCCCCAGCATTTT. Supplemented by reference TRBV19 and TRBJ1-5, the full variable domain reads DGGITQSPKYLFRKEGQNVTLSCEQNLNHDAMYWYRQDPGQGLRLIYYSQIVNDFQKGDIAEGYSVSREKKESFPLTVTSAQKNPTAFYLCASSSGTGQPQHFGDGTRLSIL.